Listed below are T cell receptor beta chains from one sample, sequenced in a study of blood T cell repertoires in COVID-19. Clones were read by immunoSEQ multiplex PCR, and TCRdb kept only the in-frame ones, dropping some. The sample consists of hundreds of thousands of clones, around 80% of them appearing once. The specimen was peripheral blood. These receptors were obtained from a woman aged 30 to 39 with COVID-19, enrolled during active disease. Both conserved end residues are part of each CDR3. The D gene is left open where the match is weak. Size is stated for part of the rows, as once, few or many counts, or as a class when the clone is expanded.

few	TRBD1	TRBV7-2	TRBJ2-7	TGTGCCAGCAGCACGGACAGGACCTACGAGCAGTACTTC	CASSTDRTYEQYF
.	TRBD1	TRBV5-6	TRBJ1-4	TGTGCCAGCAGTTCCGGGACAGGGGGTCTCATAACTAATGAAAAACTGTTTTTT	CASSSGTGGLITNEKLFF
.	TRBD1	TRBV6-7	TRBJ1-2	TGTGCCAGCAGTTACTCCGGGACAGACTATGGCTACACCTTC	CASSYSGTDYGYTF
once	TRBD1	TRBV7-2	TRBJ2-3	TGTGCCAGCAGCTTAGTCTCGGGACAGCTCACAGATACGCAGTATTTT	CASSLVSGQLTDTQYF
few	.	TRBV7-9	TRBJ2-7	TGTGCCAGCAGCTTAGACGGGGTGGAGCAGTACTTC	CASSLDGVEQYF
.	TRBD1	TRBV7-2	TRBJ2-1	TGTGCCAGCAGCCCCTTCGGACAGGGAGGCGATGAGCAGTTCTTC	CASSPFGQGGDEQFF
.	TRBD1	TRBV28	TRBJ1-2	TGTGCCAGCAGCACTGGACAGGGGACTGGGGGCTACACCTTC	CASSTGQGTGGYTF
.	.	TRBV6-5	TRBJ2-7	TGTGCCAGCAGTTCCCTGTACGAGCAGTACTTC	CASSSLYEQYF
few	TRBD1	TRBV7-3	TRBJ2-5	TGTGCCAGCAGCGCGAGCAGGGGGGAGACCCAGTACTTC	CASSASRGETQYF
.	.	TRBV12-3/TRBV12-4	TRBJ1-3	TGTGCCAGCAGTTTCTGGGTCAGGGACACCATATATTTT	CASSFWVRDTIYF
.	TRBD1	TRBV5-4	TRBJ1-2	TGTGCCAGCAGCTTGGTCCCCGGGACAGGGGGCACGTCGGACACCTTC	CASSLVPGTGGTSDTF
.	.	TRBV7-2	TRBJ2-7	TGTGCCAGCAGCGTTAACTACGAGCAGTACTTC	CASSVNYEQYF
once	.	TRBV3-1/TRBV3-2	TRBJ2-1	TGTGCCAGCAGCCCGTCAGGGGAGCTAGGGGAGCAGTTCTTC	CASSPSGELGEQFF
.	TRBD1	TRBV5-1	TRBJ1-2	TGCGCCAGCAGCTTGGGCCACGGGACAGACTATGGCTACACCTTC	CASSLGHGTDYGYTF
.	TRBD2	TRBV7-2	TRBJ2-7	TGTGCCAGCAGCCCTGCTAGCGGGAACTACGAGCAGTACTTC	CASSPASGNYEQYF
.	.	TRBV5-1	TRBJ2-7	TGCGCCAGCAGCTCCCAGGGAAGAAACTACGAGCAGTACTTC	CASSSQGRNYEQYF
.	.	TRBV5-4	TRBJ2-3	TGTGCCAGCAGCTTGGTGGCGGGGGCTAGCACAGATACGCAGTATTTT	CASSLVAGASTDTQYF
.	.	TRBV11-3	TRBJ2-5	TGTGCCAGCAGCGAACAGGGAGAGACCCAGTACTTC	CASSEQGETQYF
once	.	TRBV27	TRBJ1-4	TGTGCCAGCAGTCCGTTGCAGGCAACTAATGAAAAACTGTTTTTT	CASSPLQATNEKLFF
.	.	TRBV7-2	TRBJ2-7	TGTGCCAGCAGCTTAGGGACTCCCTACGAGCAGTACTTC	CASSLGTPYEQYF
few	TRBD2	TRBV27	TRBJ2-2	TGTGCCAGCACGAGGTCTAGCGGGGACTGGGAGCTGTTTTTT	CASTRSSGDWELFF
few	TRBD2	TRBV11-2	TRBJ2-2	TGTGCCAGCAGCCCCCTTCTAGCGGGGAACAACACCGGGGAGCTGTTTTTT	CASSPLLAGNNTGELFF
.	.	TRBV3-1/TRBV3-2	TRBJ2-7	TGTGCCAGCAGCTTCGGGACTTCGCCCTACGAGCAGTACTTC	CASSFGTSPYEQYF